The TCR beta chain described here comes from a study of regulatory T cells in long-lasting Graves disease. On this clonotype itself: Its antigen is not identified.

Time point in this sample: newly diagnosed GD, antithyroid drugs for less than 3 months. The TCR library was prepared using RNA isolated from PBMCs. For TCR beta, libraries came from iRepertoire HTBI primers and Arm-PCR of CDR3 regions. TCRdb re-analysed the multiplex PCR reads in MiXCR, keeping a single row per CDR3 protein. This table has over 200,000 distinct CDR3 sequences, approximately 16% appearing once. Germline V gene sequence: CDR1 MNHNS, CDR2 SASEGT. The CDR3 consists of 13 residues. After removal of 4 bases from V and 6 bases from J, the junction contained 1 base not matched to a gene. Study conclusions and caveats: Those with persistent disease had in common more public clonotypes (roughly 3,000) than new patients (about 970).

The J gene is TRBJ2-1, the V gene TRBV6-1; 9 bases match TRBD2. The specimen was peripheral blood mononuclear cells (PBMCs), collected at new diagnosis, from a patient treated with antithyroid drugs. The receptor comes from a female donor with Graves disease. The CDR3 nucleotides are TGTGCCAGCAGTGCGACTAGCGGCAATGAGCAGTTCTTC. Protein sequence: CASSATSGNEQFF.